This entry is about one T cell receptor beta chain. Negative isolation was used for CD8+ and CD4+ T cells, and FACS enrichment was applied to TEMRA cells. This specimen comes from a study of CD8 T cells in Susac syndrome. An amount of RNA that ranged from roughly 0.45 to 1 ug was reverse transcribed with random hexamers. TCRdb analysed the immunoSEQ multiplex PCR reads with MiXCR anew, one entry per CDR3 protein. The table includes about 70,000 distinct CDR3 sequences, 96% detected once. This TCR came from a human donor with multiple sclerosis. Sequencing input: CD4+ T cells from PBMCs.

The CDR3 spells CATSRGTGAGYEQYF. The DNA for the CDR3 is TGTGCCACCAGCAGAGGGACAGGGGCAGGCTACGAGCAGTACTTC. The chain links TRBV15 to TRBJ2-7, with 9 nucleotides matching TRBD1. CDR1 and CDR2 from the germline V gene are LNHNV and YYDKDF (reference sequence). Unmatched junction bases numbered 4, after V lost 1 base and J lost 3 bases. The CDR3 extends over 15 amino acids.